Shown below are 14 T cell receptor beta chains from a single sample sequenced in a study of blood T cell repertoires in COVID-19. Data came from immunoSEQ multiplex PCR; TCRdb stores just in-frame clones and leaves some out. The repertoire includes some 300,000 clones, 85% to 90% of them detected once, and 2.5% to 3.5% sits in the top ten. The sequencing sample was made of PBMCs or T cells enriched from blood (not recorded which). These receptors all come from a woman in her forties or fifties who had been exposed to COVID-19.

This chain connects TRBV7-8 to TRBJ1-1; TRBD1 agrees at 9 bases. CDR1 is SGHVS, CDR2 FQNEAQ, per germline. Germline trimming cut 5 bases from V and 11 bases from J; bases unmatched to any gene: 9. The CDR3 spans 13 residues. CDR3 bases: TGTGCCAGCAGCCAACAGGGGGCGTCCGTGGCTTTCTTT. It codes for CASSQQGASVAFF. Looking up the rest from reference TRBV7-8 and TRBJ1-1 gives the full variable domain: GAGVSQSPRYKVAKRGQDVALRCDPISGHVSLFWYQQALGQGPEFLTYFQNEAQLDKSGLPSDRFFAERPEGSVSTLKIQRTQQEDSAVYLCASSQQGASVAFFGQGTRLTVV.

The chain carries TRBV4-1 and TRBJ1-3, with no clear D. Trimming removed 0 bases from V and 0 bases from J, with 12 bases in between. Germline V lookup: CDR1 MGHRA, CDR2 YSYEKL. The CDR3 loop spans 17 amino acids. CDR3 region: CASSQEGRPSSGNTIYF. Written as DNA, the CDR3 is TGCGCCAGCAGCCAAGAAGGGAGACCGAGCTCTGGAAACACCATATATTTT.

V gene TRBV29-1 combines with J gene TRBJ1-1; D call uncertain. The CDR3 runs 12 residues. Germline assignment: CDR1 SQVTM and CDR2 ANQGSEA. Trimming stripped 4 bases from V and 4 bases from J, with 10 bases between. CDR3 DNA sequence: TGCAGCGTTGTTAATTACGGCACTGAAGCTTTCTTT. The encoded protein is CSVVNYGTEAFF. The full variable domain, in which reference TRBV29-1 and TRBJ1-1 provide the parts outside the CDR3, is SAVISQKPSRDICQRGTSLTIQCQVDSQVTMMFWYRQQPGQSLTLIATANQGSEATYESGFVIDKFPISRPNLTFSTLTVSNMSPEDSSIYLCSVVNYGTEAFFGQGTRLTVV.

This chain joins TRBV2 and TRBJ2-7; D is unclear. Trimming pared 4 bases from V and 0 bases from J, leaving 10 bases between. The CDR3 is 14 residues long. Germline V lookup: CDR1 SNHLY, CDR2 FYNNEI. The CDR3 here is CASSVQAPSYEQYF. CDR3 coding DNA: TGTGCCAGCAGTGTCCAAGCTCCCTCCTACGAGCAGTACTTC.

The J gene is TRBJ2-7, the V gene TRBV15; TRBD2 is a possible D gene (5 bases). With 1 base removed from V and 7 bases from J, the gap between germline ends came to 23 bases. The CDR3 is 17 residues long. Germline CDR1 reads LNHNV; CDR2 reads YYDKDF (reference sequence). The CDR3: CATSRAGVVSDPLEQYF. The CDR3 DNA reads TGTGCCACCAGCAGAGCTGGGGTTGTTAGCGACCCTTTGGAGCAGTACTTC.

In its sample, this clone was seen a few times. V usage is TRBV6-6 and J usage is TRBJ2-7; 7 bases align to TRBD2. Germline CDR1 is MNHNY and CDR2 is SVGAGI (reference sequence). J lost 0 bases, V lost 5 bases, and 13 bases had no gene match. There are 17 residues in the CDR3. The CDR3, as DNA: TGTGCCAGCAGTCCCCGACCCAAAGGCGGGAGCTCCTACGAGCAGTACTTC. This codes for CASSPRPKGGSSYEQYF.

The sample holds many counts of this clone. V and J are TRBV5-6 and TRBJ1-5; no clear D. Trimming stripped 0 bases from V and 2 bases from J, with 12 bases between. Per germline, CDR1 SGHDT and CDR2 YYEEEE. The CDR3 contains 16 residues. In DNA form, the CDR3 reads TGTGCCAGCAGCTTGGGTAGCTGGAGCGGCAATCAGCCCCAGCATTTT. It codes for CASSLGSWSGNQPQHF.

The genes are TRBV11-2 and TRBJ2-7; unclear D gene. Trimming left V 5 bases short and J 4 bases short, with 3 bases between. This CDR3 is built from 10 residues. Germline-derived CDR1 and CDR2 are SGHAT and FQNNGV. The CDR3 DNA follows: TGTGCCAGCAGCGAGTACGAGCAGTACTTC. This encodes CASSEYEQYF.

V gene TRBV19 combines with J gene TRBJ2-7, with unresolved D. This CDR3 has 12 amino acids. V was clipped by 5 bases and J by 3 bases, with 8 bases between them. Germline lookup yields CDR1 LNHDA and CDR2 SQIVND (reference sequence). For the CDR3, the DNA is TGTGCCAGTAGTCGTCTAGGCTACGAGCAGTACTTC. Translation: CASSRLGYEQYF.

The chain has TRBV9 and TRBJ2-3; D remains ambiguous. CDR1 and CDR2 from the germline V gene are SGDLS and YYNGEE. CDR3 length: 15 residues. V lost 0 bases to trimming and J lost 2 bases, with 10 bases between them. CDR3 bases: TGTGCCAGCAGCGTAGGAGTCCAAGCCACAGATACGCAGTATTTT. Protein sequence: CASSVGVQATDTQYF. The whole variable domain, filled in from reference TRBV9 and TRBJ2-3, reads DSGVTQTPKHLITATGQRVTLRCSPRSGDLSVYWYQQSLDQGLQFLIQYYNGEERAKGNILERFSAQQFPDLHSELNLSSLELGDSALYFCASSVGVQATDTQYFGPGTRLTVL.

This clone appeared a single time. This rearrangement joins TRBV27 to TRBJ2-7; possibly TRBD1 for D (5 bases). The ends were cut back, 6 bases at V and 4 bases at J, with 13 bases in the middle. CDR3 size: 13 residues. Germline V gene sequence: CDR1 MNHEY, CDR2 SMNVEV (reference sequence). Here the CDR3 DNA reads TGTGCCAGCAGCCACGGACACCATTACGAGCAGTACTTC. Translated, it gives CASSHGHHYEQYF.

This clone was counted a few times. The chain couples TRBV7-9 to TRBJ1-3; D gene uncertain. Germline CDR1 is SEHNR and CDR2 is FQNEAQ (reference sequence). The CDR3 is made up of 14 amino acids. The V gene lost 1 base and the J gene lost 5 bases, with 9 bases spanning the gap. CDR3 protein: CASSLGDTRNTIYF. The CDR3 region has the DNA TGTGCCAGCAGCTTAGGCGATACGAGAAACACCATATATTTT.

The chain employs TRBV2 and TRBJ2-2; 8 bases line up with TRBD1. The CDR3 is 16 amino acids. With 4 bases clipped from V and 4 bases from J, the junction kept 8 bases outside the gene matches. Germline V lookup: CDR1 SNHLY, CDR2 FYNNEI. The CDR3 nucleotides read TGTGCCAGCAGTGCAAGACAGGGGATTAGCACCGGGGAGCTGTTTTTT. Translating it yields CASSARQGISTGELFF.

This sequence joins TRBV7-9 and TRBJ2-7; weak D call: TRBD2 (5 bases). The CDR3 extends over 13 amino acids. V lost 5 bases, J lost 3 bases, and 11 bases lay in between. The germline CDR1 and CDR2 sequences are SEHNR and FQNEAQ (reference sequence). For the CDR3, the DNA is TGTGCCAGCAGCCCTTCTAGCAGCTACGAGCAGTACTTC. Protein sequence: CASSPSSSYEQYF. Together with reference TRBV7-9 and TRBJ2-7, the CDR3 gives the full variable domain: DTGVSQNPRHKITKRGQNVTFRCDPISEHNRLYWYRQTLGQGPEFLTYFQNEAQLEKSRLLSDRFSAERPKGSFSTLEIQRTEQGDSAMYLCASSPSSSYEQYFGPGTRLTVT.